The 17 T cell receptor beta chains listed next were all sequenced from one sample in a study of T cell responses to AZD1222 COVID-19 vaccine. Using immunoSEQ multiplex PCR, the repertoire was profiled, and TCRdb retains in-frame clones only, with some absent. The sample contains some 30,000 clones, around 86% of which appear only once. The specimen comprised peripheral blood, sampled 28 days after the second AZD1222 dose. The receptors shown here come from an adult who received the AZD1222 COVID-19 vaccine.

This chain joins TRBV30 and TRBJ2-7; no firm D call. This CDR3 is 11 amino acids long. Germline CDR1 reads GTSNPN; CDR2 reads SVGIG (reference sequence). Trimming cost V 2 bases and J 0 bases, with 2 bases left between them. The CDR3 coding sequence is TGTGCCTGGAGTCTCTCCTACGAGCAGTACTTC. Translation: CAWSLSYEQYF. Looking up the rest from reference TRBV30 and TRBJ2-7 gives the full variable domain: SQTIHQWPATLVQPVGSPLSLECTVEGTSNPNLYWYRQAAGRGLQLLFYSVGIGQISSEVPQNLSASRPQDRQFILSSKKLLLSDSGFYLCAWSLSYEQYFGPGTRLTVT.

The V call is TRBV11-3, the J call TRBJ1-6; no reliable D call. V was clipped by 2 bases and J by 0 bases, with 8 bases between them. The CDR3 is made up of 16 amino acids. Germline lookup yields CDR1 SGHNT and CDR2 YENEEA. CDR3 nucleotides: TGTGCCAGCAGCTTAAGGGTGAGCTCCTATAATTCACCCCTCCACTTT. Translation: CASSLRVSSYNSPLHF.

The chain recombines TRBV6-6 with TRBJ1-6, with 9 bases aligning to TRBD1. The CDR3 contains 15 residues. Germline V gene lookup returns CDR1 MNHNY and CDR2 SVGAGI (reference sequence). V dropped 5 bases and J dropped 9; count of bases not matched to a gene: 8. The CDR3 reads CASSASTDRGSPLHF. The CDR3 coding sequence is TGTGCCAGCAGTGCCTCCACGGACAGGGGTTCACCCCTCCACTTT.

The V gene is TRBV7-9, the J gene TRBJ2-1; 13 bases are shared with TRBD2. This CDR3 spans 16 amino acids. CDR1 is SEHNR, CDR2 FQNEAQ, per germline (reference sequence). The J segment lost 8 bases and the V segment lost 6 bases, leaving 10 bases of the junction unmatched. The CDR3 loop reads CASRLLLAGGPDEQFF. CDR3 sequence (DNA): TGTGCCAGCAGACTGTTACTAGCGGGGGGGCCAGATGAGCAGTTCTTC. Combining the CDR3 with reference TRBV7-9 and TRBJ2-1 gives the whole variable domain DTGVSQNPRHKITKRGQNVTFRCDPISEHNRLYWYRQTLGQGPEFLTYFQNEAQLEKSRLLSDRFSAERPKGSFSTLEIQRTEQGDSAMYLCASRLLLAGGPDEQFFGPGTRLTVL.

The chain links TRBV13 to TRBJ2-2; D is perhaps TRBD1 (6 bases). Trimming removed 3 bases at V and 1 base at J, with 9 bases between. Looked up from germline, CDR1 is PRHDT and CDR2 is FYEKMQ (reference sequence). The CDR3 runs 15 residues. The CDR3 DNA reads as TGTGCCAGCAGCTTTGAGGGGGAGAACACCGGGGAGCTGTTTTTT. Amino acid sequence: CASSFEGENTGELFF.

This clone showed up just once. The chain uses TRBV19 and TRBJ1-1; D may be TRBD1 (5 bases). V was clipped by 6 bases and J by 1 base, with 15 bases between them. Germline V lookup: CDR1 LNHDA, CDR2 SQIVND (reference sequence). This CDR3 contains 15 residues. In DNA form, the CDR3 reads TGTGCCAGTAGGCAACGGGGGGACTCGAACACTGAAGCTTTCTTT. As protein: CASRQRGDSNTEAFF.

The J gene is TRBJ1-2, the V gene TRBV28, with 8 positions matching TRBD1. Germline CDR1 MDHEN, CDR2 SYDVKM. V was pared by 4 bases and J by 0 bases, with 10 bases of the junction left unmatched. This CDR3 comprises 17 residues. The CDR3 spells CASSSYGQGLTNYGYTF. The CDR3 DNA reads as TGTGCCAGCAGTTCCTATGGACAGGGTCTGACTAACTATGGCTACACCTTC.

The V gene is TRBV3-1 (or the pseudogene TRBV3-2), the J gene TRBJ2-5; D possibly uses TRBD1 or TRBD2 (5 bases each). Trimming removed 0 bases at V and 4 bases at J, with 18 bases between. This CDR3 contains 17 residues. Germline V CDR1 and CDR2: LGHDT, YNNKEL (reference sequence). The CDR3 protein is CASSQDRGDYGRETQYF. CDR3 DNA sequence: TGTGCCAGCAGCCAAGATCGAGGGGATTACGGTCGAGAGACCCAGTACTTC.

The J gene is TRBJ2-7, the V gene TRBV3-1 (or the pseudogene TRBV3-2), with TRBD2 identical over 12 bases. This CDR3 contains 14 residues. V dropped 4 bases and J dropped 2; count of bases not matched to a gene: 0. Germline values: CDR1 LGHDT, CDR2 YNNKEL (reference sequence). CDR3 DNA sequence: TGTGCCAGCAGCCGGACTAGCGGGACCTACGAGCAGTACTTC. It codes for CASSRTSGTYEQYF.

This clone has a single count. The V and J genes are TRBV6-4 and TRBJ2-2; TRBD1 matches 7 bases. This CDR3 is 13 amino acids long. Looked up from germline, CDR1 is MRHNA and CDR2 is SNTAGT. Losses at the gene ends were 5 bases for V and 8 bases for J; bases not matched to a gene: 5. The CDR3 nucleotides are TGTGCCAGCAGTCCAACAGGGGAAGGGGAGCTGTTTTTT. Translation: CASSPTGEGELFF.

This rearrangement joins TRBV6-5 to TRBJ2-2; D remains unclear. Germline CDR1 reads MNHEY; CDR2 reads SVGAGI. With 6 bases removed from V and 4 bases from J, the gap between germline ends came to 9 bases. This CDR3 is built from 13 residues. The CDR3 loop is CASRRFGTGELFF. The CDR3 nucleotides are TGTGCCAGCAGGCGGTTCGGCACCGGGGAGCTGTTTTTT.

The chain employs TRBV5-1 and TRBJ1-1, with D possibly TRBD1 on 5 matching bases. The CDR3 runs to 16 residues. Trimming took off 0 bases at V and 0 bases at J, with 12 bases between the two ends. Germline values: CDR1 SGHRS, CDR2 YFSETQ. This chain's CDR3 is CASSLAGAGMNTEAFF. CDR3 nucleotide sequence: TGCGCCAGCAGCTTGGCCGGAGCAGGGATGAACACTGAAGCTTTCTTT.

The V call is TRBV2, the J call TRBJ2-1; no reliable D call. The CDR3 contains 13 residues. CDR1 and CDR2 (germline): SNHLY, FYNNEI. Trimming stripped 8 bases from V and 6 bases from J, with 14 bases between. The CDR3 DNA reads as TGTGCCAGCCGCCCTCGAATCGTCAATGAGCAGTTCTTC. This sequence encodes CASRPRIVNEQFF.

The chain recombines TRBV6-4 with TRBJ2-2; no reliable D call. V lost 6 bases and J lost 0, with 8 bases in between. The CDR3 length is 14 residues. Germline V gives CDR1 MRHNA, CDR2 SNTAGT. The CDR3 DNA is TGTGCCAGCAGCAACTCTGCGAACACCGGGGAGCTGTTTTTT. Its translation: CASSNSANTGELFF.

This clone was recorded once. The J gene is TRBJ1-6, the V gene TRBV5-1; TRBD1 might be the D (6 bases). Germline-derived CDR1 and CDR2 are SGHRS and YFSETQ. Deletions cut 5 bases from V and 0 bases from J, with 12 bases between. CDR3 length: 16 residues. CDR3 in amino acids: CASRATGSSYNSPLHF. In nucleotides, the CDR3 is TGCGCCAGCAGGGCGACAGGAAGCTCCTATAATTCACCCCTCCACTTT.

The rearrangement uses TRBV2 and TRBJ2-3, with TRBD2 identical over 8 bases. The CDR3 is 14 amino acids. Trimming at V came to 7 bases and at J to 3 bases, leaving 6 bases not matched to a gene. Germline V gene lookup returns CDR1 SNHLY and CDR2 FYNNEI. The CDR3: CASTSGRITDTQYF. As DNA, the CDR3 is TGTGCCAGCACCAGCGGGAGAATAACAGATACGCAGTATTTT.

The V and J genes are TRBV5-1 and TRBJ1-4; 7 nucleotides line up with TRBD1. CDR1 is SGHRS, CDR2 YFSETQ, per germline. The CDR3 is made up of 14 amino acids. The V gene end was trimmed by 1 base and the J gene end by 9 bases; junction bases not matched to a gene: 6. For the CDR3, the DNA is TGCGCCAGCAGCTTGTTAACAGGGGATCAAAAACTGTTTTTT. It codes for CASSLLTGDQKLFF.